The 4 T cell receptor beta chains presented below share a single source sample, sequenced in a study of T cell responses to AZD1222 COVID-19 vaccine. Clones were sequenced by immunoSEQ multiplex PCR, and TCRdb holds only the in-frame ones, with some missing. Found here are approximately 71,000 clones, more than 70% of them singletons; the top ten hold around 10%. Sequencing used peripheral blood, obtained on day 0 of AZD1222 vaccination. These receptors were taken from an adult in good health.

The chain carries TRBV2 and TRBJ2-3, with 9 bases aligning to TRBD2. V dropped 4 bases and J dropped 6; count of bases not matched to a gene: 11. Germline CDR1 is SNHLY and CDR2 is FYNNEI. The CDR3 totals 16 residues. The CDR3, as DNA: TGTGCCAGCAGTGCTCAACGGAGCGGGGGGTACGATACGCAGTATTTT. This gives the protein CASSAQRSGGYDTQYF.

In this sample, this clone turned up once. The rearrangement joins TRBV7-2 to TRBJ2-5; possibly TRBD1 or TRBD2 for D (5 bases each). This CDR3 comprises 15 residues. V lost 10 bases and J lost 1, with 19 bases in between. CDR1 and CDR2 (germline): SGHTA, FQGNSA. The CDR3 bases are TGTGCCACTTCCCCAGATTCGGGGCCCCAAGAGACCCAGTACTTC. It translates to CATSPDSGPQETQYF.

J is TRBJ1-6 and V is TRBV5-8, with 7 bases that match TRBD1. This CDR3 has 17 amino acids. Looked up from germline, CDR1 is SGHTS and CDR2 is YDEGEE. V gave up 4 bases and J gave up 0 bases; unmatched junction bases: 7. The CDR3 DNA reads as TGTGCCAGCAGCGGGGGACAGATGAGCTCCTATAATTCACCCCTCCACTTT. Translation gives CASSGGQMSSYNSPLHF.

DNA of the CDR3: TGTGCCAGCAGCTTCCGGGGCTTAGAGGGCATGAACACTGAAGCTTTCTTT. Its protein product is CASSFRGLEGMNTEAFF. V usage is TRBV5-6 and J usage is TRBJ1-1, with D tentatively TRBD1 (5 bases). This CDR3 contains 17 residues. Trimming shortened V by 2 bases and J by 0 bases, and 17 bases separated the two germline ends. Germline CDR1 SGHDT, CDR2 YYEEEE.